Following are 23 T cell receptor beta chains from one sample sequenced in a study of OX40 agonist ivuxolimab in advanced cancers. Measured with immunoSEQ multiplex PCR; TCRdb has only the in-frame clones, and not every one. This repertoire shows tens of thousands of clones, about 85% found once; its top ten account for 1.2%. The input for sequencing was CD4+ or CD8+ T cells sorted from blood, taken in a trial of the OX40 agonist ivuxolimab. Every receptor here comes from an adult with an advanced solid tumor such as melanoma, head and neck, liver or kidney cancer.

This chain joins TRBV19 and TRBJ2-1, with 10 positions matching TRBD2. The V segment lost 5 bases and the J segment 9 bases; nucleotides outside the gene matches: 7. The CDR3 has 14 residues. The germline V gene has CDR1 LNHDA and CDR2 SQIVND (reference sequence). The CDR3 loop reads CASSSLAGVVEQFF. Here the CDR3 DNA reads TGTGCCAGTAGTTCCCTAGCGGGAGTGGTTGAGCAGTTCTTC.

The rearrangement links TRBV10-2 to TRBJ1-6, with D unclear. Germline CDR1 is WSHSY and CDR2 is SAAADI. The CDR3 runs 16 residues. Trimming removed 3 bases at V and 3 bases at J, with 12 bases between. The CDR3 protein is CASSDMGRDYNSPLHF. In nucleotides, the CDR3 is TGCGCCAGCAGTGATATGGGAAGAGACTATAATTCACCCCTCCACTTT.

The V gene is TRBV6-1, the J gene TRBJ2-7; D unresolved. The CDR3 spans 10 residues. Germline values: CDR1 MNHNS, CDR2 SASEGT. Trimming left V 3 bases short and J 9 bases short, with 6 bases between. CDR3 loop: CASSDRRQYF. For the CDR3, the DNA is TGTGCCAGCAGTGATCGGCGGCAGTACTTC.

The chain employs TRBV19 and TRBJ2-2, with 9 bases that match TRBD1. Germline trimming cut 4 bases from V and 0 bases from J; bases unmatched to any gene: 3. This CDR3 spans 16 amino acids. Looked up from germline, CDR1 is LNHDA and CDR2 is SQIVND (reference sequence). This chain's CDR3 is CASSRNRGPNTGELFF. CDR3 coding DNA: TGTGCCAGTAGTAGAAACAGGGGGCCGAACACCGGGGAGCTGTTTTTT.

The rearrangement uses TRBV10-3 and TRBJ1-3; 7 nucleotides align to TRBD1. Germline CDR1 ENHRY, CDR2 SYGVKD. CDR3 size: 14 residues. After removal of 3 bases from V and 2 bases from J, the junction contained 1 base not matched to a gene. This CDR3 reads CAISDTGAGNTIYF. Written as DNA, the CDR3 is TGTGCCATCAGTGACACAGGGGCTGGAAACACCATATATTTT.

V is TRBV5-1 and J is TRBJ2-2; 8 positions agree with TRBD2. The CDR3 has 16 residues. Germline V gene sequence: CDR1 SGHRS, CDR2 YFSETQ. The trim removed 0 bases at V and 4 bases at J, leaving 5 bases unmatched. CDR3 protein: CASSLVSGGRTGELFF. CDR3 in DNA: TGCGCCAGCAGCTTGGTTTCGGGGGGGCGCACCGGGGAGCTGTTTTTT.

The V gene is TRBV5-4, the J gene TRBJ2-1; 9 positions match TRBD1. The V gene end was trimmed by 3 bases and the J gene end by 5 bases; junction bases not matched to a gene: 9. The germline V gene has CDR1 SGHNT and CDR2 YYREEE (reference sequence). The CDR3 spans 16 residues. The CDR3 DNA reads TGTGCCAGCAGCTGGGGGACAGGGCAGAGGGACAATGAGCAGTTCTTC. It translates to CASSWGTGQRDNEQFF.

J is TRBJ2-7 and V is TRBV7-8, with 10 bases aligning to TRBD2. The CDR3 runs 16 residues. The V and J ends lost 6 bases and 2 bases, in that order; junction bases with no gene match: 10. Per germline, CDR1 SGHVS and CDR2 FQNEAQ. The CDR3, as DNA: TGTGCCAGCAGTTCGAGCGGGGGGGGCCACACCTACGAGCAGTACTTC. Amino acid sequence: CASSSSGGGHTYEQYF. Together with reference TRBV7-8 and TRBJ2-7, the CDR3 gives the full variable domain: GAGVSQSPRYKVAKRGQDVALRCDPISGHVSLFWYQQALGQGPEFLTYFQNEAQLDKSGLPSDRFFAERPEGSVSTLKIQRTQQEDSAVYLCASSSSGGGHTYEQYFGPGTRLTVT.

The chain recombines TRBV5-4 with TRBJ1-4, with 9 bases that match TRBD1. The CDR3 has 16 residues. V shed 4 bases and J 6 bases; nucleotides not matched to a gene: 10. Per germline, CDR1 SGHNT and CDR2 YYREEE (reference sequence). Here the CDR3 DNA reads TGTGCCAGCAGCCACAAGGGACAGGGTGAAGATGAAAAACTGTTTTTT. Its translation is CASSHKGQGEDEKLFF. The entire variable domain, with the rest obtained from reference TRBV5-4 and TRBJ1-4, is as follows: ETGVTQSPTHLIKTRGQQVTLRCSSQSGHNTVSWYQQALGQGPQFIFQYYREEENGRGNFPPRFSGLQFPNYSSELNVNALELDDSALYLCASSHKGQGEDEKLFFGSGTQLSVL.

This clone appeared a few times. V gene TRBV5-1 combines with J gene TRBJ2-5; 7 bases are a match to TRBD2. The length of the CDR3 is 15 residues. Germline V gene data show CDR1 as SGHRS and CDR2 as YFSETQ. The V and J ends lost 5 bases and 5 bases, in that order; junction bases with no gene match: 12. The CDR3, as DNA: TGCGCCAGCAGTGTGGGAGGACTAGAGGGTGAGACCCAGTACTTC. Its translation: CASSVGGLEGETQYF.

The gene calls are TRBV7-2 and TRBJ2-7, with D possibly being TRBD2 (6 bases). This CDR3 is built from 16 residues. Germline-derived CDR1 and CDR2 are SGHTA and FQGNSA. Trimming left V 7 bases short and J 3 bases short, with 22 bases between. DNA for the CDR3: TGTGCCAGCACCCCCCGGTCTAGCGTGATAGTCTACGAGCAGTACTTC. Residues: CASTPRSSVIVYEQYF.

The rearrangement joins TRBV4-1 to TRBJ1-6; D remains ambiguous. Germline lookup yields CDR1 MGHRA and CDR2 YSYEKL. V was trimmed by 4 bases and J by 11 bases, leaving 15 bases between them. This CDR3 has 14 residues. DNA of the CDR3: TGCGCCAGCAGCCCCTATGCCGAAGCGGCACCCCTCCACTTT. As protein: CASSPYAEAAPLHF.

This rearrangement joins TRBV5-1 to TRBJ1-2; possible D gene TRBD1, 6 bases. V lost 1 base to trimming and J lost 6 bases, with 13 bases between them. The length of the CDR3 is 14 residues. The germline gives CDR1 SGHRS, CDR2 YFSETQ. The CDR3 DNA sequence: TGCGCCAGCAGCTTGCAGGGGCGCATGGATGGCTACACCTTC. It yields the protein CASSLQGRMDGYTF.

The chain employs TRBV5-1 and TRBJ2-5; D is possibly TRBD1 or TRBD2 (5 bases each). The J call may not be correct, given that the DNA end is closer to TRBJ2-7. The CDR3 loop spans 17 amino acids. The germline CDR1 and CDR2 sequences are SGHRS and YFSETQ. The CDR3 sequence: CASSLTVGPSRSYEQYF. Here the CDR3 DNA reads TGCGCCAGCAGCTTGACCGTGGGACCTTCAAGGTCCTACGAGCAGTACTTC.

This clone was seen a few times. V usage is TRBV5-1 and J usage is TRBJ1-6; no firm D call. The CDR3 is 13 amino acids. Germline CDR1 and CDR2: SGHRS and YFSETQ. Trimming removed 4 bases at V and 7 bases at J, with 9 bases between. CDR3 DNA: TGCGCCAGCAGCAGCACCAGGAATTCACCCCTCCACTTT. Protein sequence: CASSSTRNSPLHF.

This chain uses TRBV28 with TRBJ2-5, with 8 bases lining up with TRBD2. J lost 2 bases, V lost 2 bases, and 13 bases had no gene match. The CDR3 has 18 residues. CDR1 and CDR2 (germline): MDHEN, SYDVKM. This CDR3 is CASSLRVGASGRQETQYF. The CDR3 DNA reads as TGTGCCAGCAGTTTACGGGTCGGGGCTAGCGGGCGACAAGAGACCCAGTACTTC.

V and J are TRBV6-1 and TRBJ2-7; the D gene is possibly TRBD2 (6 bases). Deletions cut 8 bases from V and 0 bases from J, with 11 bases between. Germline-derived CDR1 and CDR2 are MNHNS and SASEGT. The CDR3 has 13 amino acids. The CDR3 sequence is CASRVSGSYEQYF. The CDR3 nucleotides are TGTGCCAGCCGTGTTAGCGGCTCCTACGAGCAGTACTTC.

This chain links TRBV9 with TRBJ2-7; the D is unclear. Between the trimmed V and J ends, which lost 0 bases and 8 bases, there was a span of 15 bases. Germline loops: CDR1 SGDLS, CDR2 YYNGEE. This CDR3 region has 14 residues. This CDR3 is CASSVGLGQYQQYF. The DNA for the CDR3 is TGTGCCAGCAGCGTAGGTCTTGGCCAGTATCAGCAGTACTTC.

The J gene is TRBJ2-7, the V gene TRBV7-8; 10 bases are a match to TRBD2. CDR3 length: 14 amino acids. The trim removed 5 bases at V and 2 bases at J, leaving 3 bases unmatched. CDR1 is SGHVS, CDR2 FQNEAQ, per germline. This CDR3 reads CASSRTSGTYEQYF. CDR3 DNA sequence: TGTGCCAGCAGCCGGACTAGCGGAACCTACGAGCAGTACTTC.

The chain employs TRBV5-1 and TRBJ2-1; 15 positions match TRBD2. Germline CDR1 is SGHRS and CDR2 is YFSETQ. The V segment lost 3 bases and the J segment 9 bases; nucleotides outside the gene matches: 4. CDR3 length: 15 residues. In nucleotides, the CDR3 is TGCGCCAGCAGCTGGACTAGCGGGGGGGAAATTGAGCAGTTCTTC. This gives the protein CASSWTSGGEIEQFF.

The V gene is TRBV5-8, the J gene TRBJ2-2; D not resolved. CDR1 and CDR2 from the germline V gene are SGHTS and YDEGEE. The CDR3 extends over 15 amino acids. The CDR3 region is CALGQSIAPTGELFF. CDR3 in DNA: TGTGCTCTAGGGCAGTCGATTGCGCCCACCGGGGAGCTGTTTTTT. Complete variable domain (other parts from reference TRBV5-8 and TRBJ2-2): EAGVTQSPTHLIKTRGQQATLRCSPISGHTSVYWYQQALGLGLQFLLWYDEGEERNRGNFPPRFSGRQFPNYSSELNVNALELEDSALYLCALGQSIAPTGELFFGEGSRLTVL.

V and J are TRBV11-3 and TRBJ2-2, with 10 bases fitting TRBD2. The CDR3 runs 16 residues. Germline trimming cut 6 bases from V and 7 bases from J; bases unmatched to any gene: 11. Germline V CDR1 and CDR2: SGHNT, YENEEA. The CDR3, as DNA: TGTGCCAGCAGTCGACCTAGCGGGAGAATTAACGGGGAGCTGTTTTTT. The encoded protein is CASSRPSGRINGELFF. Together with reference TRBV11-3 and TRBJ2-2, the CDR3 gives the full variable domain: EAGVVQSPRYKIIEKKQPVAFWCNPISGHNTLYWYLQNLGQGPELLIRYENEEAVDDSQLPKDRFSAERLKGVDSTLKIQPAELGDSAVYLCASSRPSGRINGELFFGEGSRLTVL.

The CDR3 DNA follows: TGCAGCGTTGGAGGGAACTATGGCTACACCTTC. Protein sequence: CSVGGNYGYTF. The rearrangement links TRBV29-1 to TRBJ1-2; D is uncertain. Germline CDR1 SQVTM, CDR2 ANQGSEA. The CDR3 contains 11 residues. Trimming took off 4 bases at V and 2 bases at J, with 5 bases between the two ends.